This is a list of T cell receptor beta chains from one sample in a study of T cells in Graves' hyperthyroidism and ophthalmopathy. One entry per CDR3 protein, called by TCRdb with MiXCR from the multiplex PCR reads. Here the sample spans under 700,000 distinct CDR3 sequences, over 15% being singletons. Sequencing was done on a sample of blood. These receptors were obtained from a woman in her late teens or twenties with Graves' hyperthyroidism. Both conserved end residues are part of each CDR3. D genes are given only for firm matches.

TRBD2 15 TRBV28 CASSFLSGSGDTQYF
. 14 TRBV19 CASSFPPATYEQYF
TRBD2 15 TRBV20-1 CSAPFGLADYNEQFF
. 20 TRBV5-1 CASSVNIPLGLTSGANVLTF
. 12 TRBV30 CAWTQGRPEQFF
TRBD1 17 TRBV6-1 CASIGQGAWVGNQPQHF
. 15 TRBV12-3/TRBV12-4 CASSLRQMNTGELFF
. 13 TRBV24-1 CATSDPGSGTIYF
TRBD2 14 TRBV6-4 CASSASGTTDTQYF
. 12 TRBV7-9 CASNTGTDTQYF
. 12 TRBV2 CASSGQTDTQYF
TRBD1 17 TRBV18 CASSPSLQGDHNSPLHF
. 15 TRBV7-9 CASSPRSPSSDTQYF
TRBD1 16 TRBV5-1 CASSLDGTGGNEKLFF
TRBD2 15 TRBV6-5 CASSYSPSGGETQYF
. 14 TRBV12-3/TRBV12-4 CASSFRRANTEAFF
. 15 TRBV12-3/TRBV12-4 CASSPGRGSDQPQHF
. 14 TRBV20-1 CSARDPGGDYGYTF
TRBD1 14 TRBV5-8 CASLFGDRNSPLHF
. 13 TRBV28 CASRKGGNQPQHF
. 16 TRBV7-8 CASSLAGGLLNTEAFF
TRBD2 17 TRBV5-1 CASSPGLAGGVVETQYF
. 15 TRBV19 CASSIDEEENSPLHF
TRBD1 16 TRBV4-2 CASSQERSQGRETQYF
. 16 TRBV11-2 CASNPHPGRDNNEQFF
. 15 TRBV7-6 CASSLARAAQATQYF
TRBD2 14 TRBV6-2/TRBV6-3 CASTPGLASNEQFF
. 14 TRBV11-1 CASSQAYLNTEAFF
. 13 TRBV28 CASSFRGGRGYTF
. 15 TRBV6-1 CASSRWGSGANVLTF
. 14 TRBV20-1 CSAGHSTSTDTQYF
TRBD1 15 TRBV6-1 CASSERTGEGYEQYF
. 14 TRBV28 CASSPDRFYNEQFF
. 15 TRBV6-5 CASSYLTSFTYEQYF
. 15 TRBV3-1 CASSQDLSSYNEQFF
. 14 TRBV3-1 CASSQLGAPYEQYF